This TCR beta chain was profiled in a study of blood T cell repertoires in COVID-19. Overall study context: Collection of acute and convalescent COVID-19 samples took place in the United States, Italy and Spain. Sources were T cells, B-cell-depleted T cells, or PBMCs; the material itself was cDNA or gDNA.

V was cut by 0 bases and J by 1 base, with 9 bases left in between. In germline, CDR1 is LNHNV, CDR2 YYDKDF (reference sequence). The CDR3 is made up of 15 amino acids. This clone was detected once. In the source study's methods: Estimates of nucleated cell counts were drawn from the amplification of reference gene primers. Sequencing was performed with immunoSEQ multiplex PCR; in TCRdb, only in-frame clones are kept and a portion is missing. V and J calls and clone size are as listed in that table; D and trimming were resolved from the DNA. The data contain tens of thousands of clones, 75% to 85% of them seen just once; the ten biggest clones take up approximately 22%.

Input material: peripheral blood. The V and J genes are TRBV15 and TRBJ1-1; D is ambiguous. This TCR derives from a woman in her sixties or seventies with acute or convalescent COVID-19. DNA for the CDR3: TGTGCCACCAGCAGAGATCTAGCGGGGAACACTGAAGCTTTCTTT. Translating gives CATSRDLAGNTEAFF.